This TCR beta chain was documented in a study of T cell responses to AZD1222 COVID-19 vaccine (dated by TCRdb to the early 2020s). A note on the overall study: TCR sequencing was performed for more than 230 trial participants, of whom some 200 were given two doses of AZD1222 and around 25 were given two doses of MenACWY control vaccine. Trial participants were enrolled into age subgroups of 18-55, 56-69 and 70-plus years, which contained around 150, 28 and 57 TCR-sequenced participants, respectively.

The time point label corresponds to: about 28 days (+/-7) after the second vaccine dose. Because spike-specific TCR depth and breadth did not differ between the two schedules, AZD1222 recipients who got a second dose at roughly 4 weeks were pooled with those who got a second dose at roughly 12 weeks. Samples from vaccinated people were obtained from the UK trials COV001 and COV002, which included a single-blind randomized controlled phase 2/3 trial of AZD1222 (ChAdOx1 nCoV-19) in healthy adults. For TCRbeta chain sequencing, PBMC samples were collected from trial participants at day 0 and at day 28 after the second dose. The CDR3 regions of human TCRbeta chains were analyzed by immunosequencing. The original pipeline was this. TCRs in the repertoires were compared against a reference library of SARS-CoV-2-specific TCRs that had been generated with the MIRA antigen-specificity platform. Breadth was defined as the fraction of unique TCRs that were SARS-CoV-2-associated. Depth was defined as the fraction of total T cells that were SARS-CoV-2-associated. Using the MIRA data, every spike-specific TCR was mapped to the spike region that the TCR reacted to and assigned to either a CD4 or a CD8 class. Log10-transformed breadth and depth values were compared by one-way ANOVA with Sidak's multiple comparisons tests. In its TCRdb copy, this immuneACCESS table keeps in-frame sequences only and misses some clones. Where compared with another copy, unresolved V genes explain less than half of these, and the others have no known cause. That table is the source of V, J and clone size, and D and trimming were worked out from the DNA. Recorded for this sample are 150,000 or so clones; around 92% of them occurred a single time. Clones ranked in the top ten supply roughly 3% of the sample.

Turning to this clone: It has no known antigen specificity. Within one base of it there is no much larger clone, and no base qualities were kept.

Beyond this particular receptor, the publication reports: In the small 56-69-year group, the increase in depth fell short of significance, most likely because of low power. Reportedly, close to half of the unique spike-specific TCRs recognized epitopes lying outside the regions that are mutated in the B.1.351 and B.1.1.7 variants. Conclusions about previously exposed vaccinees are limited because only five to seven AZD1222 recipients were SARS-CoV-2 seropositive at baseline. A significant rise in spike-specific TCR breadth and depth was observed after two AZD1222 doses relative to day 0 and relative to MenACWY recipients. Participants were mostly white British and included more females than males, and it was suggested by the authors that clonal diversity may have been underestimated. Because no day 14 peak-response samples were available, repertoires were characterized only after the peak T cell response. Vaccine-associated CD4 TCRs spanned the whole spike protein, with dominant responses in regions 160-218 and 743-854.

CDR1 and CDR2, per the germline V gene, are KGHSH and LQKENI. Trimming leaves V shorter by 3 bases and J shorter by 8 bases, with the junction holding 12 bases beyond the gene matches. Counted from cysteine to phenylalanine, this CDR3 has 17 amino acids. Only the CDR3 region is kept as DNA, spanning 51 bases read in frame from base 1. The sequence derives from an adult who received the AZD1222 COVID-19 vaccine. This sample comprised peripheral blood, obtained 28 days after the second AZD1222 dose. Here the chain combines TRBV18 and TRBJ2-1, and 11 bases in between align with TRBD2. The CDR3 here reads CASSPPVLAGEGDEQFF. The DNA reads TGTGCCAGCTCACCGCCCGTACTAGCGGGAGAGGGAGATGAGCAGTTCTTC.